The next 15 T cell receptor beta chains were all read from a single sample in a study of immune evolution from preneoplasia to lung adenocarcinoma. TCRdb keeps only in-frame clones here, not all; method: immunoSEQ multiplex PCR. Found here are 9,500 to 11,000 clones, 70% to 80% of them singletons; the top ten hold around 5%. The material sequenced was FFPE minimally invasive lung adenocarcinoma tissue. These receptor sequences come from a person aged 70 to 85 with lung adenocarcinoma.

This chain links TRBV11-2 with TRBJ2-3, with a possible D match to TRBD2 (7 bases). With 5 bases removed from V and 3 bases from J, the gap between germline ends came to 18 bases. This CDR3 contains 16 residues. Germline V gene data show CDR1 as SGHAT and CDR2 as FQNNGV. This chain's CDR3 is CASSPGGLAVTDTQYF. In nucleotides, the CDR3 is TGTGCCAGCAGCCCCGGGGGGCTAGCGGTGACAGATACGCAGTATTTT.

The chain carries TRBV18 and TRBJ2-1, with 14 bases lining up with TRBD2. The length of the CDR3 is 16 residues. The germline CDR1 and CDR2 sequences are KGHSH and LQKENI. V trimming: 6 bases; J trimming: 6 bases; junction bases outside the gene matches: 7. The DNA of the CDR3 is TGTGCCAGCTCCCTGGGACTAGCGGGAGTAGGCAATGAGCAGTTCTTC. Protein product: CASSLGLAGVGNEQFF.

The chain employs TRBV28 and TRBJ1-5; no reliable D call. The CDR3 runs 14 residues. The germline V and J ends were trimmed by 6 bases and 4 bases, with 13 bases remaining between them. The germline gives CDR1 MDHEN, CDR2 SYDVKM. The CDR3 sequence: CASSRWGSNQPQHF. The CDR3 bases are TGTGCCAGCAGCCGATGGGGTTCTAATCAGCCCCAGCATTTT.

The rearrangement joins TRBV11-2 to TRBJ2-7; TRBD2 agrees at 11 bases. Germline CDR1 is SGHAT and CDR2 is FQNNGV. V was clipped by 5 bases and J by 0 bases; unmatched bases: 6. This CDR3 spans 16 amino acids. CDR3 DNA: TGTGCCAGCAGCCCCAGACTAGCGGGAAGCTCCTACGAGCAGTACTTC. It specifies CASSPRLAGSSYEQYF.

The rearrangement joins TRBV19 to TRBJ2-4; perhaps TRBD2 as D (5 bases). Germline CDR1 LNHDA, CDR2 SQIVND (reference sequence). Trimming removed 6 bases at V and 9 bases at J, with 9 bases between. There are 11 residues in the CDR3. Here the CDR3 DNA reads TGTGCCAGTAGCCGAGGAGGCATTCAGTACTTC. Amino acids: CASSRGGIQYF.

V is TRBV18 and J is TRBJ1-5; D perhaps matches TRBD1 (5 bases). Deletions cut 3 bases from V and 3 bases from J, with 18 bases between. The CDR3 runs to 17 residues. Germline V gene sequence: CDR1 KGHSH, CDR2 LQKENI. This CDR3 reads CASSPSPIRDHNQPQHF. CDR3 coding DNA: TGTGCCAGCTCACCTTCCCCGATTAGGGACCACAATCAGCCCCAGCATTTT.

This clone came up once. CDR3 nucleotide sequence: TGTGCCAGCAGCTCGGGACTTTCCACCGGGGAGCTGTTTTTT. Protein sequence: CASSSGLSTGELFF. This chain connects TRBV7-6 to TRBJ2-2, with D maybe TRBD2 (6 bases). The germline V gene has CDR1 SGHVS and CDR2 FNYEAQ. The ends were cut back, 4 bases at V and 4 bases at J, with 10 bases in the middle. There are 14 residues in the CDR3.

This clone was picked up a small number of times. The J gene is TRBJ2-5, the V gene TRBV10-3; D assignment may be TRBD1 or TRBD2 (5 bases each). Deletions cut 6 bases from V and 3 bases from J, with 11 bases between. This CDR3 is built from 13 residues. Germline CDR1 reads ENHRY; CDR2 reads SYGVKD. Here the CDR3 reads CAIREEGKETQYF. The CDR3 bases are TGTGCCATCAGGGAAGAGGGGAAAGAGACCCAGTACTTC.

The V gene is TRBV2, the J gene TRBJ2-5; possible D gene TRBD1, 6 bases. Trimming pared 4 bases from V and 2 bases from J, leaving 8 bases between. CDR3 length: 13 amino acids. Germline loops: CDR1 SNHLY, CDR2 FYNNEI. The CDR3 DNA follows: TGTGCCAGCAGTGGGGGGCAGCAAGAGACCCAGTACTTC. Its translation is CASSGGQQETQYF. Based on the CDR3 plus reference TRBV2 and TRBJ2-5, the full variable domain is EPEVTQTPSHQVTQMGQEVILRCVPISNHLYFYWYRQILGQKVEFLVSFYNNEISEKSEIFDDQFSVERPDGSNFTLKIRSTKLEDSAMYFCASSGGQQETQYFGPGTRLLVL.

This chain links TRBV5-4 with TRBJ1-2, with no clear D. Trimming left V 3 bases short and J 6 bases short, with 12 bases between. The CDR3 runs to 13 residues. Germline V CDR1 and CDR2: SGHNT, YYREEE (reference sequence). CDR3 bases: TGTGCCAGCAGCTCCCCTTTGGGGAATGGCTACACCTTC. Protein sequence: CASSSPLGNGYTF.

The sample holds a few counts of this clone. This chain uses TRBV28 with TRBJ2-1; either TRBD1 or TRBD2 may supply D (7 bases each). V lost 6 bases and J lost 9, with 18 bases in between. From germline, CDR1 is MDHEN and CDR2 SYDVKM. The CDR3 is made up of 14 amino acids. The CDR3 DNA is TGTGCCAGCAGACCCTCCGACAGGGAGGGTGAGCAGTTCTTC. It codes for CASRPSDREGEQFF. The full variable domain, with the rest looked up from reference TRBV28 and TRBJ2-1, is DVKVTQSSRYLVKRTGEKVFLECVQDMDHENMFWYRQDPGLGLRLIYFSYDVKMKEKGDIPEGYSVSREKKERFSLILESASTNQTSMYLCASRPSDREGEQFFGPGTRLTVL.

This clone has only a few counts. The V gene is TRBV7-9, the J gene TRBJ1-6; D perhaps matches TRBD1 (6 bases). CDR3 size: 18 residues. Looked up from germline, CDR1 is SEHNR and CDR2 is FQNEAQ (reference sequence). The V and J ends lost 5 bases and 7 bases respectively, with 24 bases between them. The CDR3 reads CASSRARGLVLANSPLHF. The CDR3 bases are TGTGCCAGCAGCCGTGCGAGGGGGTTGGTTCTCGCGAATTCACCCCTCCACTTT.

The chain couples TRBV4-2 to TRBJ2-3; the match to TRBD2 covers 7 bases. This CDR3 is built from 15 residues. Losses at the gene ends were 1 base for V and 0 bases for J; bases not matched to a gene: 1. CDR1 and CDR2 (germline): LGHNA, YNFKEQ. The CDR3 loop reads CASSQGEGSTDTQYF. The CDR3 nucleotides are TGTGCCAGCAGCCAAGGGGAGGGAAGCACAGATACGCAGTATTTT.

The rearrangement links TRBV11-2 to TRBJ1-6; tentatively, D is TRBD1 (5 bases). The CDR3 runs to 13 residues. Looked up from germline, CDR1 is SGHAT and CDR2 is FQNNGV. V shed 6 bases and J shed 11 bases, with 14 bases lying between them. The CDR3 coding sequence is TGTGCCAGCAGAGGGACTCTGGGAACACCCCTCCACTTT. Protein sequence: CASRGTLGTPLHF.

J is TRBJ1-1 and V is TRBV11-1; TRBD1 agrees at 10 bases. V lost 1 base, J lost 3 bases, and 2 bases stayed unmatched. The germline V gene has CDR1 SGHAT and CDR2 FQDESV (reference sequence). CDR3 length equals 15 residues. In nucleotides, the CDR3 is TGTGCCAGCAGCTTAGGGGGACAGGGGCACACTGAAGCTTTCTTT. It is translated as CASSLGGQGHTEAFF.